The sequence of this T cell receptor (beta chain) was determined in a study of lymphopenia after photon versus proton radiotherapy. The repertoire was sequenced with immunoSEQ multiplex PCR; TCRdb's copy has only in-frame clones and lacks some. The table lists 55,000 to 70,000 clones, roughly 93% of them singletons. Germline CDR1 is SGHVT and CDR2 is SQSDAQ. This CDR3 region has 17 residues. Germline trimming cut 5 bases from V and 4 bases from J; bases unmatched to any gene: 10. This sequence joins TRBV7-4 and TRBJ2-7; 14 bases align to TRBD2. The sequenced sample was peripheral blood, obtained from a patient treated with photon-based radiotherapy. This TCR was sampled from a woman in her 70s with pancreatic cancer. In nucleotides, the CDR3 is TGTGCCAGCAGCCCCGGGACTAGCGGGAGAGGGGGGTACGAGCAGTACTTC. This codes for CASSPGTSGRGGYEQYF.